The sequence of this TCR beta chain was determined in a study of cytomegalovirus exposure and HLA in healthy donors. The study's findings and limits: TCR beta V segments were, for the most part, productive about 87% or about 30% of the time in an earlier analysis.

Donors were ostensibly healthy at sampling, although undocumented immune exposures were probable. Both 60 Vbeta primers and 13 Jbeta primers went into the PCR. Clones were read by immunoSEQ multiplex PCR, and TCRdb kept only the in-frame ones, dropping some. The data show about 190,000 clones, roughly 81% seen once. This clone was picked up one time. Its specificity is not known. The length of the CDR3 is 15 residues. V lost 2 bases, J lost 6 bases, and 14 bases lay in between. Germline CDR1 is MDHEN and CDR2 is SYDVKM. Sample: PBMCs. The receptor was isolated from a woman in her 30s in good health and CMV-seropositive. J is TRBJ1-5 and V is TRBV28, with no clear D. This chain's CDR3 is CASSLNYGVGQPQHF. CDR3 in DNA: TGTGCCAGCAGTTTAAATTACGGGGTAGGTCAGCCCCAGCATTTT. Filled out from reference TRBV28 and TRBJ1-5, the complete variable domain reads DVKVTQSSRYLVKRTGEKVFLECVQDMDHENMFWYRQDPGLGLRLIYFSYDVKMKEKGDIPEGYSVSREKKERFSLILESASTNQTSMYLCASSLNYGVGQPQHFGDGTRLSIL.